This T cell receptor beta chain was obtained from a study of blood T cell repertoires in COVID-19. The wider study: The analysed material was cDNA or gDNA that came from T cells, B-cell-depleted T cells, or PBMCs.

The CDR3 spans 13 residues. Germline CDR1 SNHLY, CDR2 FYNNEI. V was clipped by 6 bases and J by 3 bases; unmatched bases: 3. In the original processing: Researchers report that nucleated cell counts were estimated from reference gene primer amplification. Libraries were prepared by immunoSEQ multiplex PCR; TCRdb keeps only in-frame clonotypes and omits some of them. D and trimming were read from the DNA, whereas the V and J calls and clone size are those reported in that table. This table holds about 86,000 clones, roughly three quarters found once. Input material: peripheral blood. The sequence was obtained from a man aged 65 to 85 with acute or convalescent COVID-19. The J gene is TRBJ2-7, the V gene TRBV2; 9 bases are a match to TRBD1. The CDR3 loop is CASRLTGGYEQYV. CDR3 DNA sequence: TGTGCCAGCAGGTTGACAGGGGGCTACGAGCAGTACGTC.